The 32 T cell receptor beta chains below all came from one sample that was sequenced in a study of shared clonotypes between healthy human individuals. Cells designated naive CD8 were CD45RO-negative and were positively selected for CCR7, with terminally differentiated effector memory CD45RA+ cells excluded. TCRdb's copy holds only in-frame clones and misses some; the assay was immunoSEQ multiplex PCR. Here the sample spans 2 million to 2.5 million clones, 85% to 95% being singletons. Sequenced input: naive CD8+ T cells from PBMCs. These receptors were taken from a man between 18 and 35 years old in good health. Some clones in this sample may be carry-over from other donors' samples.

This chain joins TRBV4-2 and TRBJ2-5; maybe TRBD2 (5 bases). V was cut by 5 bases and J by 4 bases, with 11 bases left in between. The CDR3 spans 13 residues. CDR1 is LGHNA and CDR2 is YNFKEQ in the germline V gene. The CDR3 spells CASSGSLGETQYF. The CDR3 bases are TGTGCCAGCAGCGGGAGTTTGGGAGAGACCCAGTACTTC.

The V and J genes are TRBV28 and TRBJ2-1; D remains unclear. V lost 4 bases to trimming and J lost 3 bases, with 13 bases between them. Germline loops: CDR1 MDHEN, CDR2 SYDVKM. This CDR3 is built from 15 residues. The CDR3 nucleotides read TGTGCCAGCAGTTCTTATGAGACCATCTACAATGAGCAGTTCTTC. Translating it yields CASSSYETIYNEQFF.

Worth noting for this clone: Other nucleotide sequences in the sample specify the same CDR3. This rearrangement joins TRBV5-6 to TRBJ2-7; D not resolved. This CDR3 spans 14 amino acids. Germline lookup yields CDR1 SGHDT and CDR2 YYEEEE. Trimming removed 0 bases at V and 1 base at J, with 8 bases between. DNA for the CDR3: TGTGCCAGCAGCTTGGGCAGTTATTCCTACGAGCAGTACTTC. Protein product: CASSLGSYSYEQYF.

This rearrangement joins TRBV5-1 to TRBJ2-1, with 13 bases identical to TRBD2. Germline CDR1 is SGHRS and CDR2 is YFSETQ. The CDR3 totals 17 residues. Germline trimming cut 3 bases from V and 8 bases from J; bases unmatched to any gene: 11. This CDR3 reads CASSSPNGTSGTHEQFF. Here the CDR3 DNA reads TGCGCCAGCAGCTCCCCGAACGGGACTAGCGGGACGCATGAGCAGTTCTTC. The variable domain in full, with the rest retrieved from reference TRBV5-1 and TRBJ2-1, is KAGVTQTPRYLIKTRGQQVTLSCSPISGHRSVSWYQQTPGQGLQFLFEYFSETQRNKGNFPGRFSGRQFSNSRSEMNVSTLELGDSALYLCASSSPNGTSGTHEQFFGPGTRLTVL.

In the case of this clone: This may be a read error, as it is one base from a much larger clone. For the CDR3, the DNA is TGTGCCAGCAGTGAAAGCGGGAGCTCCTACAATGAGCAGTTCTTC. It yields the protein CASSESGSSYNEQFF. The rearrangement links TRBV27 to TRBJ2-1; 8 nucleotides match TRBD2. V shed 5 bases and J 0 bases; nucleotides not matched to a gene: 3. CDR1 MNHEY and CDR2 SMNVEV come from the germline V gene (reference sequence). The CDR3 covers 15 residues.

The rearrangement joins TRBV9 to TRBJ1-2; 9 bases are shared with TRBD1. The V gene's germline CDR1 is SGDLS and CDR2 YYNGEE. Trimming took 3 bases from V and 6 from J; bases not matched to a gene: 3. The CDR3 consists of 13 residues. The CDR3 reads CASSGGTGNGYTF. The CDR3 DNA is TGTGCCAGCAGCGGGGGGACAGGGAATGGCTACACCTTC. Complete variable domain (other parts from reference TRBV9 and TRBJ1-2): DSGVTQTPKHLITATGQRVTLRCSPRSGDLSVYWYQQSLDQGLQFLIQYYNGEERAKGNILERFSAQQFPDLHSELNLSSLELGDSALYFCASSGGTGNGYTFGSGTRLTVV.

To note about this clone: Other DNA sequences in the same sample also yield this CDR3. The V gene is TRBV27, the J gene TRBJ1-2; D is unresolved. V was clipped by 3 bases and J by 2 bases, with 7 bases between them. Germline V CDR1 and CDR2: MNHEY, SMNVEV (reference sequence). This CDR3 comprises 13 residues. In nucleotides, the CDR3 is TGTGCCAGCAGTTTGGGAGGAAACTATGGCTACACCTTC. It codes for CASSLGGNYGYTF.

The chain combines TRBV10-3 with TRBJ1-5, with a tentative D call TRBD1 (6 bases). Per germline, CDR1 ENHRY and CDR2 SYGVKD. V lost 7 bases to trimming and J lost 7 bases, with 17 bases between them. The CDR3 runs 14 residues. The CDR3 DNA follows: TGTGCCATCAAAGGGGTAGGAGGGGGGCAGCCCCAGCATTTT. It specifies CAIKGVGGGQPQHF.

The chain is built from TRBV7-7 and TRBJ2-7; a weak D match, TRBD1 (5 bases). Trimming removed 5 bases from V and 2 bases from J, with 13 bases in between. The germline CDR1 and CDR2 sequences are SSHAT and FNYEAQ (reference sequence). The CDR3 consists of 14 residues. Here the CDR3 DNA reads TGTGCCAGCAGCCCCCAGGGCTTGGCCTACGAGCAGTACTTC. It codes for CASSPQGLAYEQYF.

The chain recombines TRBV5-1 with TRBJ2-2, with D perhaps matching TRBD2 (5 bases). The CDR3 is 16 amino acids. V was shortened by 2 bases and J by 5 bases, with 16 bases between the two germline ends. Germline values: CDR1 SGHRS, CDR2 YFSETQ. CDR3 sequence reads: CASSFIEGPGTGELFF. The CDR3 DNA reads TGCGCCAGCAGCTTCATTGAGGGCCCGGGAACCGGGGAGCTGTTTTTT. The full variable domain, completed using reference TRBV5-1 and TRBJ2-2, is KAGVTQTPRYLIKTRGQQVTLSCSPISGHRSVSWYQQTPGQGLQFLFEYFSETQRNKGNFPGRFSGRQFSNSRSEMNVSTLELGDSALYLCASSFIEGPGTGELFFGEGSRLTVL.

CDR3 in DNA: TGTGCCAGCAGCTCACAGGGGGCATACCAAGAGACCCAGTACTTC. Translated, it gives CASSSQGAYQETQYF. The rearrangement links TRBV9 to TRBJ2-5; 9 nucleotides line up with TRBD1. CDR3 length: 15 residues. The V and J ends lost 4 bases and 0 bases, in that order; junction bases with no gene match: 4. Germline values: CDR1 SGDLS, CDR2 YYNGEE. Based on the CDR3 plus reference TRBV9 and TRBJ2-5, the full variable domain is DSGVTQTPKHLITATGQRVTLRCSPRSGDLSVYWYQQSLDQGLQFLIQYYNGEERAKGNILERFSAQQFPDLHSELNLSSLELGDSALYFCASSSQGAYQETQYFGPGTRLLVL.

The V and J genes are TRBV7-8 and TRBJ2-3, with 9 bases aligning to TRBD1. The germline CDR1 and CDR2 sequences are SGHVS and FQNEAQ. The V segment lost 5 bases and the J segment 4 bases; nucleotides outside the gene matches: 10. The CDR3 loop spans 16 amino acids. CDR3 protein: CASSPPGTGLADTQYF. The CDR3 DNA reads TGTGCCAGCAGCCCCCCCGGGACAGGGTTGGCAGATACGCAGTATTTT. Variable domain in full (rest from reference TRBV7-8 and TRBJ2-3): GAGVSQSPRYKVAKRGQDVALRCDPISGHVSLFWYQQALGQGPEFLTYFQNEAQLDKSGLPSDRFFAERPEGSVSTLKIQRTQQEDSAVYLCASSPPGTGLADTQYFGPGTRLTVL.

This clone has more than one count but fewer than ten. The CDR3 region is CASSPGGATEAFF. DNA for the CDR3: TGTGCCAGCAGTCCCGGCGGGGCCACTGAAGCTTTCTTT. The chain combines TRBV21-1 with TRBJ1-1. TRBV21-1 is given as a pseudogene. CDR3 length: 13 residues.

CDR3 nucleotides: TGTGCCAGCAGTCGCGAGAGGGGCACTGAAGCTTTCTTT. Its translation is CASSRERGTEAFF. The chain is built from TRBV28 and TRBJ1-1; D perhaps matches TRBD1 (5 bases). Germline V gives CDR1 MDHEN, CDR2 SYDVKM. This CDR3 comprises 13 residues. V was trimmed by 5 bases and J by 4 bases, leaving 11 bases between them. Complete variable domain (other parts from reference TRBV28 and TRBJ1-1): DVKVTQSSRYLVKRTGEKVFLECVQDMDHENMFWYRQDPGLGLRLIYFSYDVKMKEKGDIPEGYSVSREKKERFSLILESASTNQTSMYLCASSRERGTEAFFGQGTRLTVV.

In DNA, the CDR3 is TGTGCCAGCAGGCCTCCCCGGAAGGGGGCCTACGAGCAGTACTTC. Amino acids: CASRPPRKGAYEQYF. The V gene is TRBV7-9, the J gene TRBJ2-7; D perhaps matches TRBD1 (6 bases). This CDR3 is 15 amino acids long. Between the trimmed V and J ends, which lost 6 bases and 2 bases, there was a span of 17 bases. CDR1 is SEHNR and CDR2 is FQNEAQ in the germline V gene (reference sequence).

The V gene is TRBV4-2, the J gene TRBJ2-1, with TRBD2 identical over 7 bases. CDR3 length equals 15 residues. In germline, CDR1 is LGHNA, CDR2 YNFKEQ. J lost 1 base, V lost 4 bases, and 4 bases had no gene match. CDR3: CASSPRTSSYNEQFF. Here the CDR3 DNA reads TGTGCCAGCAGCCCACGGACTAGTTCCTACAATGAGCAGTTCTTC.

The chain combines TRBV7-9 with TRBJ2-5, with 9 positions matching TRBD1. Matching the DNA end better, TRBJ2-7 makes the J call doubtful. The CDR3 is made up of 14 amino acids. Germline V gene sequence: CDR1 SEHNR, CDR2 FQNEAQ (reference sequence). The chain's CDR3 is CASSRGTGRNEQYF. DNA for the CDR3: TGTGCCAGCAGTCGGGGGACAGGGAGGAACGAGCAGTACTTC.

With respect to this clone: Other nucleotide sequences in the sample specify the same CDR3. The rearrangement uses TRBV7-3 and TRBJ2-7; the D gene is possibly TRBD2 (6 bases). V dropped 3 bases and J dropped 6 bases, with 9 bases sitting between them. Looked up from germline, CDR1 is SGHTA and CDR2 is FQGTGA. The CDR3 has 12 amino acids. CDR3 loop: CASSLRGGEQYF. In DNA, the CDR3 is TGTGCCAGCAGCTTGCGGGGAGGCGAGCAGTACTTC.

The chain links TRBV4-1 to TRBJ2-7; D is perhaps TRBD1 or TRBD2 (5 bases each). V was clipped by 1 base and J by 8 bases, with 18 bases between them. Germline CDR1 is MGHRA and CDR2 is YSYEKL. The CDR3 runs 15 residues. The CDR3 region is CASSQGHGAGVQQYF. CDR3 coding DNA: TGCGCCAGCAGCCAAGGGCACGGGGCAGGCGTCCAGCAGTACTTC.

The table lists this clone with a count of one. The chain combines TRBV7-3 with TRBJ2-7, with TRBD1 as a possible D gene (6 bases). The V and J ends lost 5 bases and 4 bases respectively, with 18 bases between them. This CDR3 has 15 residues. CDR1 SGHTA and CDR2 FQGTGA come from the germline V gene. The CDR3 DNA sequence: TGTGCCAGCAGCCAAGGTGGGGGCCGGGAATACGAGCAGTACTTC. Its protein is CASSQGGGREYEQYF.

The rearrangement uses TRBV9 and TRBJ2-2, with D uncertain. This CDR3 region has 15 residues. Germline V lookup: CDR1 SGDLS, CDR2 YYNGEE. The V end lost 1 base, the J end lost 3 bases, and 10 bases lay between the germline ends. CDR3 protein: CASSVRGTDTGELFF. The CDR3, as DNA: TGTGCCAGCAGCGTACGAGGTACGGACACCGGGGAGCTGTTTTTT.

The chain couples TRBV5-1 to TRBJ1-2; D is possibly TRBD1 (6 bases). The germline gives CDR1 SGHRS, CDR2 YFSETQ. V was pared by 0 bases and J by 8 bases, with 17 bases between. This CDR3 region has 15 residues. The CDR3 nucleotides are TGCGCCAGCAGCTTGGGGGTGGGCCAGGGACACGGCTACACCTTC. This translates into CASSLGVGQGHGYTF. Looking up the rest from reference TRBV5-1 and TRBJ1-2 gives the full variable domain: KAGVTQTPRYLIKTRGQQVTLSCSPISGHRSVSWYQQTPGQGLQFLFEYFSETQRNKGNFPGRFSGRQFSNSRSEMNVSTLELGDSALYLCASSLGVGQGHGYTFGSGTRLTVV.

The genes are TRBV29-1 and TRBJ2-5; tentatively, D is TRBD2 (6 bases). The ends were cut back, 6 bases at V and 5 bases at J, with 19 bases in the middle. This CDR3 is built from 14 residues. Germline V gives CDR1 SQVTM, CDR2 ANQGSEA. Here the CDR3 reads CSVERGGYGETQYF. As DNA, the CDR3 is TGCAGCGTCGAGCGTGGGGGGTACGGGGAGACCCAGTACTTC.

The chain has TRBV19 and TRBJ2-1, with 7 bases aligning to TRBD2. This CDR3 contains 15 residues. CDR1 is LNHDA and CDR2 is SQIVND in the germline V gene (reference sequence). V trimming: 2 bases; J trimming: 2 bases; junction bases outside the gene matches: 3. The CDR3 loop is CASSITGGPYNEQFF. As DNA, the CDR3 is TGTGCCAGTAGTATAACGGGAGGACCCTACAATGAGCAGTTCTTC.

This chain connects TRBV6-5 to TRBJ2-5; D gene uncertain. This CDR3 is built from 14 residues. V was clipped by 5 bases and J by 5 bases, with 15 bases between them. In germline, CDR1 is MNHEY, CDR2 SVGAGI. CDR3 DNA: TGTGCCAGCAGTAGTTCTAGAATGGGGGAGACCCAGTACTTC. Encoded protein: CASSSSRMGETQYF.

J is TRBJ2-1 and V is TRBV5-1; D call uncertain. Germline assignment: CDR1 SGHRS and CDR2 YFSETQ. V lost 2 bases, J lost 2 bases, and 11 bases lay in between. CDR3 size: 15 residues. As DNA, the CDR3 is TGCGCCAGCAGCTTTGTGAGGTCACCCTACAATGAGCAGTTCTTC. It encodes CASSFVRSPYNEQFF.

This chain links TRBV9 with TRBJ2-2; D is unresolved. V gave up 3 bases and J gave up 5 bases, with 8 bases separating them. Germline loops: CDR1 SGDLS, CDR2 YYNGEE. This CDR3 region has 13 residues. CDR3 nucleotide sequence: TGTGCCAGCAGCGCTCCTAGGACCGGGGAGCTGTTTTTT. The encoded protein is CASSAPRTGELFF.

As for this clone: The sample holds other DNA sequences that translate to the same CDR3. The chain combines TRBV9 with TRBJ2-5; 9 bases agree with TRBD1. The V and J ends lost 4 bases and 3 bases, in that order; junction bases with no gene match: 4. The V gene's germline CDR1 is SGDLS and CDR2 YYNGEE. This CDR3 contains 14 residues. DNA for the CDR3: TGTGCCAGCAGCTCGGGACAGGGTAAAGAGACCCAGTACTTC. Protein: CASSSGQGKETQYF.

Only one count was recorded for this clone. The V gene is TRBV9, the J gene TRBJ2-3; D might be TRBD1 (6 bases). Germline V gives CDR1 SGDLS, CDR2 YYNGEE. Trimming left V 0 bases short and J 1 base short, with 9 bases between. The CDR3 sequence is 15 residues long. This chain's CDR3 is CASSVGGPGTDTQYF. CDR3 DNA: TGTGCCAGCAGCGTAGGGGGGCCTGGCACAGATACGCAGTATTTT.

This clone was seen only once. The chain joins TRBV15 to TRBJ2-3; D is ambiguous. V lost 0 bases and J 4 bases, leaving 17 bases between the germline ends. Germline CDR1 is LNHNV and CDR2 is YYDKDF (reference sequence). The CDR3 is 17 residues long. CDR3 nucleotides: TGTGCCACCAGCAGAGATCGGGCGGACGTCCTACCAGATACGCAGTATTTT. Translating it yields CATSRDRADVLPDTQYF.

The chain carries TRBV5-1 and TRBJ2-7, with TRBD1 matching 10 bases. Germline values: CDR1 SGHRS, CDR2 YFSETQ. The J segment lost 2 bases and the V segment lost 3 bases, leaving 11 bases of the junction unmatched. There are 17 residues in the CDR3. CDR3 DNA sequence: TGCGCCAGCAGCTCCAGCCGATCCGGGACAGGGGCCTACGAGCAGTACTTC. Amino acid sequence: CASSSSRSGTGAYEQYF.

About this clone itself: The sample has other DNA sequences that encode this CDR3 too. CDR3 coding DNA: TGTGCCAGTAGTATTCCCGGGGCTTACGAGCAGTACTTC. Amino acids: CASSIPGAYEQYF. This chain joins TRBV19 and TRBJ2-7; D tentatively fits TRBD1 or TRBD2 (5 bases each). The CDR3 loop spans 13 amino acids. Germline assignment: CDR1 LNHDA and CDR2 SQIVND (reference sequence). The V and J ends lost 3 bases and 4 bases respectively, with 10 bases between them.